The text below deals with one TCR beta chain. Antigen unknown. This specimen comes from a study of regulatory and conventional T cells in RAG deficiency. Study in general: In hypomorphic RAG CID or atypical SCID, autoimmunity is frequently associated.

Germline V lookup: CDR1 SGHAT, CDR2 FQNNGV. The CDR3 length is 14 residues. The ends were cut back, 5 bases at V and 8 bases at J, with 18 bases in the middle. Generated by immunoSEQ multiplex PCR, the TCRdb table keeps only in-frame clones and is missing some. The repertoire holds approximately 6,100 clones, roughly 92% seen once, with roughly 50% in the top ten. Whole-study results and caveats: Control T-cell subsets had markedly higher Shannon entropy and lower Simpson indices than RAG-deficient patients. Patient subsets had shorter CDR3s; Omenn Treg-Tconv overlap exceeded 90%.

V and J are TRBV11-2 and TRBJ1-2; the D is unclear. This TCR came from a human donor with RAG deficiency presenting as severe combined immunodeficiency. Sequences were obtained from CD8+ T cells sorted from blood. This CDR3 reads CASSLVIQRGGYTF. The CDR3 DNA is TGTGCCAGCAGCCTGGTCATACAAAGAGGAGGCTACACCTTC.